This T cell receptor (beta chain) stems from a study of T cell repertoires in aging, cancer and after chemotherapy. The wider study: Six age groups, ranging from 30 or younger to 70 or older, included the donors. Over several months to years, re-sampled healthy donor repertoires clearly shared clones. General observations from the study: The repertoire data cannot show anything about immunological memory following chemotherapy. In cancer patients, declining TCR diversity with age involved lost richness and lost evenness.

Looked up from germline, CDR1 is SGHRS and CDR2 is YFSETQ. Trimming took 2 bases from V and 0 from J, leaving 18 bases between them. The CDR3 is 17 residues long. Multiplex touch-down PCR with TRB-A/B primers amplified rearranged V-D-J TRB sequences. TCRdb recomputed calls from the multiplex PCR reads with MiXCR, one row per CDR3 protein. The sample lists under 10,000 distinct CDR3 sequences, nearly 55% occurring once. About this clonotype: Its antigen is not identified.

Amplification of TCR beta used genomic DNA extracted from peripheral blood. The sample taken for sequencing was blood. J is TRBJ2-7 and V is TRBV5-1; D might be TRBD1 or TRBD2, each matching 5 bases. The receptor was derived from a human donor in good health. The CDR3 is CASSFSQSAGSSYEQYF. CDR3 in DNA: TGCGCCAGCAGCTTTTCCCAATCAGCAGGGAGCTCCTACGAGCAGTACTTC.